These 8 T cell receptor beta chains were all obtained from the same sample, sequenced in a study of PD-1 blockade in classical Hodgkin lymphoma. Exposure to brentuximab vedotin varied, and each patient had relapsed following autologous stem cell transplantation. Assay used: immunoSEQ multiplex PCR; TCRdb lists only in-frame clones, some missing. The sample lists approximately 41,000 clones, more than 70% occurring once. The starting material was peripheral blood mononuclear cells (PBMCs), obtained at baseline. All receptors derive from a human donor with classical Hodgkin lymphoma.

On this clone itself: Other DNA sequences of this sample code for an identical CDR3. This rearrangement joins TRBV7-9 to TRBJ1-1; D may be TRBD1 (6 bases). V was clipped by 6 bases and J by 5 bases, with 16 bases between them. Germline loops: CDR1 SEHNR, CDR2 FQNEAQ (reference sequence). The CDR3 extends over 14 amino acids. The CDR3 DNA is TGTGCCAGCAGTTCTGGGACAAGACGGACTGAAGCTTTCTTT. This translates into CASSSGTRRTEAFF. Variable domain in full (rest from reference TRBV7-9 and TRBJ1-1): DTGVSQNPRHKITKRGQNVTFRCDPISEHNRLYWYRQTLGQGPEFLTYFQNEAQLEKSRLLSDRFSAERPKGSFSTLEIQRTEQGDSAMYLCASSSGTRRTEAFFGQGTRLTVV.

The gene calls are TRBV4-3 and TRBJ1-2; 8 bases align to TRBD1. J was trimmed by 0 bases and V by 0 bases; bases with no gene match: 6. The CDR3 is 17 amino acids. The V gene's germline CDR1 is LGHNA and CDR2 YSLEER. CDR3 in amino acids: CASSQDPQGASNYGYTF. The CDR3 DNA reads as TGCGCCAGCAGCCAAGATCCCCAGGGGGCCTCTAACTATGGCTACACCTTC.

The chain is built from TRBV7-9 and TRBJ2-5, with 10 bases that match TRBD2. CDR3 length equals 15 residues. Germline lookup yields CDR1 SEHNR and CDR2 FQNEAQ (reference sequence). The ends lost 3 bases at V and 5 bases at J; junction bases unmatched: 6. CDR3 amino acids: CASSFSGGAAETQYF. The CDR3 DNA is TGTGCCAGCAGCTTCAGCGGGGGGGCTGCGGAGACCCAGTACTTC.

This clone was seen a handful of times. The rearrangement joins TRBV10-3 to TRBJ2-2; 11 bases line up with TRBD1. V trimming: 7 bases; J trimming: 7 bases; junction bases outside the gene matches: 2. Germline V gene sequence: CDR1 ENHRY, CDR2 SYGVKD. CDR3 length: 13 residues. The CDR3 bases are TGTGCCATCAAGGGACAGGGGGACGGGGAGCTGTTTTTT. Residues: CAIKGQGDGELFF.

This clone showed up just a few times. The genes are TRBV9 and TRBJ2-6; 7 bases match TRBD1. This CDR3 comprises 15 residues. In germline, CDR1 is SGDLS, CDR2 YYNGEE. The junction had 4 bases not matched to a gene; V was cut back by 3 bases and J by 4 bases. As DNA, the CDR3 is TGTGCCAGCAGCGAACAGGGGTCCGGGGCCAACGTCCTGACTTTC. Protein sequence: CASSEQGSGANVLTF. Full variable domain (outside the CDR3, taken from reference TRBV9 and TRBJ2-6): DSGVTQTPKHLITATGQRVTLRCSPRSGDLSVYWYQQSLDQGLQFLIQYYNGEERAKGNILERFSAQQFPDLHSELNLSSLELGDSALYFCASSEQGSGANVLTFGAGSRLTVL.

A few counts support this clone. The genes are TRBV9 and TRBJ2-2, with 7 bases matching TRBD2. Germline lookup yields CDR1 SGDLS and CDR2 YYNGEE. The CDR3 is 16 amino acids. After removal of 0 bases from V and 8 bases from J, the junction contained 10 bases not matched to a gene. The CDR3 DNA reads TGTGCCAGCAGCGTAGCGGGAGGAATAGGAGGGGGGGAGCTGTTTTTT. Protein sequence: CASSVAGGIGGGELFF.

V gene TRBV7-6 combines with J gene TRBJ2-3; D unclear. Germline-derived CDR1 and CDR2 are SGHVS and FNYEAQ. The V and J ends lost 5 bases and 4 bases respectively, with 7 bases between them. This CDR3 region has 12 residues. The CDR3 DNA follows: TGTGCCAGCAGCATCATCGCAGATACGCAGTATTTT. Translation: CASSIIADTQYF.

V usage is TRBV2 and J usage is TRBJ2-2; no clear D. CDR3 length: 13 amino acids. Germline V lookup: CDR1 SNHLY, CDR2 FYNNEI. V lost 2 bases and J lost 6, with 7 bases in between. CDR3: CASSETGSGELFF. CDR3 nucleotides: TGTGCCAGCAGTGAAACGGGTTCCGGGGAGCTGTTTTTT.